This entry lists 17 T cell receptor beta chains sequenced from one sample in a study of somatic mutations in cytotoxic T cells in rheumatoid arthritis. Clones were read by immunoSEQ multiplex PCR, and TCRdb kept only the in-frame ones, dropping some. The sample lists around 14,000 clones, about 90% occurring once. The material sequenced was CD4+ T cells sorted from blood. The source is a man aged 65 to 79 with rheumatoid arthritis.

The V call is TRBV6-5, the J call TRBJ2-2; TRBD2 might be the D (5 bases). The V gene's germline CDR1 is MNHEY and CDR2 SVGAGI. V shed 5 bases and J shed 4 bases, with 8 bases lying between them. This CDR3 region has 13 residues. This CDR3 is CASSEGSTGELFF. CDR3 coding DNA: TGTGCCAGCAGTGAAGGGAGCACCGGGGAGCTGTTTTTT.

The CDR3, as DNA: TGTGCCAGCAGCTCCGGGACTAGCCTCACAGATACGCAGTATTTT. Its protein product is CASSSGTSLTDTQYF. The chain recombines TRBV7-6 with TRBJ2-3, with TRBD2 identical over 9 bases. J lost 2 bases, V lost 4 bases, and 4 bases had no gene match. Germline-derived CDR1 and CDR2 are SGHVS and FNYEAQ. The CDR3 runs 15 residues.

The gene calls are TRBV7-8 and TRBJ1-4; possible D gene TRBD1, 6 bases. Germline CDR1 is SGHVS and CDR2 is FQNEAQ. This CDR3 has 14 amino acids. The germline V and J ends were trimmed by 5 bases and 7 bases, with 14 bases remaining between them. CDR3 bases: TGTGCCAGCAGCCCACAGGGAATGGGTGAAAAACTGTTTTTT. Translation gives CASSPQGMGEKLFF.

This clone was seen just once. V gene TRBV2 combines with J gene TRBJ1-2, with unresolved D. This CDR3 is built from 13 residues. The germline CDR1 and CDR2 sequences are SNHLY and FYNNEI. V lost 3 bases and J 5 bases, leaving 10 bases between the germline ends. In DNA form, the CDR3 reads TGTGCCAGCAGTGACAACAGAGAATATGGCTACACCTTC. It yields the protein CASSDNREYGYTF.

This chain links TRBV28 with TRBJ2-6; 9 bases align to TRBD1. The V gene end was trimmed by 5 bases and the J gene end by 5 bases; junction bases not matched to a gene: 13. The germline V gene has CDR1 MDHEN and CDR2 SYDVKM. CDR3 size: 18 residues. CDR3 sequence: CASSTNRGRAGWANVLTF. The CDR3 nucleotides are TGTGCCAGCAGTACAAACAGGGGGCGCGCCGGCTGGGCCAACGTCCTGACTTTC.

This chain connects TRBV6-5 to TRBJ2-5, with 8 bases identical to TRBD1. CDR3 length: 13 amino acids. Per the germline V gene, CDR1 is MNHEY and CDR2 is SVGAGI. J was trimmed by 3 bases and V by 6 bases; bases with no gene match: 3. CDR3 sequence: CASRPTGEETQYF. The DNA of the CDR3 is TGTGCCAGCAGGCCGACAGGGGAAGAGACCCAGTACTTC.

This chain connects TRBV6-5 to TRBJ1-2; 11 bases are a match to TRBD1. CDR1 MNHEY and CDR2 SVGAGI come from the germline V gene. This CDR3 region has 16 residues. Trimming removed 0 bases from V and 4 bases from J; junction bases left unmatched: 4. The CDR3 spells CASSYSTGTGGYGYTF. DNA for the CDR3: TGTGCCAGCAGTTACTCTACCGGGACAGGGGGCTATGGCTACACCTTC.

This clone was picked up one time. This chain links TRBV5-1 with TRBJ2-2, with D perhaps TRBD1 (6 bases). Trimming cost V 1 base and J 5 bases, with 12 bases left between them. This CDR3 has 15 residues. Germline V gene data show CDR1 as SGHRS and CDR2 as YFSETQ. CDR3 DNA: TGCGCCAGCAGCTTGTATGGACAGACGACCGGGGAGCTGTTTTTT. Amino acid sequence: CASSLYGQTTGELFF.

V gene TRBV5-4 combines with J gene TRBJ1-5; a weak D match, TRBD1 (6 bases). The CDR3 extends over 14 amino acids. Trimming left V 4 bases short and J 5 bases short, with 13 bases between. CDR1 SGHNT and CDR2 YYREEE come from the germline V gene (reference sequence). The CDR3 DNA reads as TGTGCCAGCAGCCACAGGGAACTTTATCAGCCCCAGCATTTT. The encoded protein is CASSHRELYQPQHF.

This chain links TRBV6-5 with TRBJ1-2; weak D call: TRBD1 (5 bases). CDR1 and CDR2 from the germline V gene are MNHEY and SVGAGI. V was trimmed by 5 bases and J by 1 base, leaving 14 bases between them. There are 15 residues in the CDR3. Here the CDR3 reads CASSRSGGFNYGYTF. The CDR3 DNA sequence: TGTGCCAGCAGTCGTTCGGGGGGGTTTAACTATGGCTACACCTTC.

The chain uses TRBV25-1 and TRBJ2-2; 8 bases match TRBD1. The CDR3 loop spans 15 amino acids. The ends lost 4 bases at V and 7 bases at J; junction bases unmatched: 8. From germline, CDR1 is MGHDK and CDR2 SYGVNS. CDR3 region: CASSGSRGQVGELFF. CDR3 sequence (DNA): TGTGCCAGCAGTGGCTCAAGGGGACAGGTCGGGGAGCTGTTTTTT.

J is TRBJ2-3 and V is TRBV7-6; possibly TRBD1 for D (6 bases). V gave up 4 bases and J gave up 1 base, with 15 bases separating them. The germline V gene has CDR1 SGHVS and CDR2 FNYEAQ. The CDR3 has 16 amino acids. As DNA, the CDR3 is TGTGCCAGCAGCTCCAGCCCGTGGGGGCGCACAGATACGCAGTATTTT. This sequence encodes CASSSSPWGRTDTQYF.

The chain employs TRBV7-2 and TRBJ1-2; 7 nucleotides match TRBD1. With V trimmed by 2 bases and J by 3 bases, 3 bases remained unmatched. Germline lookup yields CDR1 SGHTA and CDR2 FQGNSA. This CDR3 spans 14 amino acids. CDR3 in amino acids: CASSLTRGDYGYTF. The CDR3 DNA follows: TGTGCCAGCAGCTTAACCAGGGGGGACTATGGCTACACCTTC. Full variable domain (rest looked up from reference TRBV7-2 and TRBJ1-2): GAGVSQSPSNKVTEKGKDVELRCDPISGHTALYWYRQSLGQGLEFLIYFQGNSAPDKSGLPSDRFSAERTGGSVSTLTIQRTQQEDSAVYLCASSLTRGDYGYTFGSGTRLTVV.

This sequence joins TRBV6-6 and TRBJ1-5, with TRBD1 matching over 7 bases. Germline loops: CDR1 MNHNY, CDR2 SVGAGI (reference sequence). The CDR3 is made up of 13 amino acids. With V trimmed by 2 bases and J by 7 bases, 2 bases remained unmatched. The chain's CDR3 is CASSYQGVQPQHF. The CDR3 coding sequence is TGTGCCAGCAGTTACCAGGGGGTACAGCCCCAGCATTTT.

J is TRBJ2-2 and V is TRBV11-2; TRBD2 matches 8 bases. Germline loops: CDR1 SGHAT, CDR2 FQNNGV. V gave up 2 bases and J gave up 4 bases; unmatched junction bases: 3. The CDR3 totals 15 residues. CDR3 DNA sequence: TGTGCCAGCAGCTTACTCGGGGGGGGCACCGGGGAGCTGTTTTTT. Translating gives CASSLLGGGTGELFF. The variable domain in full, completed from reference TRBV11-2 and TRBJ2-2, reads EAGVAQSPRYKIIEKRQSVAFWCNPISGHATLYWYQQILGQGPKLLIQFQNNGVVDDSQLPKDRFSAERLKGVDSTLKIQPAKLEDSAVYLCASSLLGGGTGELFFGEGSRLTVL.

Details on this clone: Germline is not matched at one junction end, which may reflect a read error. This sequence joins TRBV5-1 and TRBJ2-1; 7 bases fit TRBD2. Germline V CDR1 and CDR2: SGHRS, YFSETQ. This CDR3 spans 15 amino acids. CDR3 sequence reads: CASNLVLAEGNEQFF. In DNA, the CDR3 is TGCGCCAGCAACTTGGTTCTAGCGGAGGGTAATGAGCAGTTCTTC. Complete variable domain (other parts from reference TRBV5-1 and TRBJ2-1): KAGVTQTPRYLIKTRGQQVTLSCSPISGHRSVSWYQQTPGQGLQFLFEYFSETQRNKGNFPGRFSGRQFSNSRSEMNVSTLELGDSALYLCASNLVLAEGNEQFFGPGTRLTVL.

The J gene is TRBJ2-1, the V gene TRBV18, with no clear D. CDR1 and CDR2 (germline): KGHSH, LQKENI. V lost 0 bases and J 0 bases, leaving 6 bases between the germline ends. The CDR3 extends over 15 amino acids. DNA for the CDR3: TGTGCCAGCTCACCACCGTCGGGCTCCTACAATGAGCAGTTCTTC. Its protein product is CASSPPSGSYNEQFF.